This note documents a single T cell receptor (beta chain) sequence. TCRdb recomputed calls from the 5' RACE reads with MiXCR, one row per CDR3 protein. The sample gives some 300,000 distinct CDR3 sequences, about 20% of which show up once; about 21% is in the top ten. The sample originates from a study of T-cell memory formation after mild COVID-19. J lost 6 bases, V lost 5 bases, and 13 bases had no gene match. Germline loops: CDR1 SGHAT, CDR2 FQNNGV. The CDR3 totals 18 residues. This TCR was sampled from a man younger than 35 who had mild COVID-19 (a few samples of this study predate the infection). Cell type and time point are not known. The rearrangement uses TRBV11-2 and TRBJ2-3, with 14 bases aligning to TRBD2. The sample taken for sequencing was PBMCs or a T cell subset sorted from them (not recorded which). CDR3 DNA: TGTGCCAGCAGCATCCGCCCGACTAGCGGGGGGGCGGTTGATACGCAGTATTTT. This encodes CASSIRPTSGGAVDTQYF.